The clone carrying this T cell receptor beta chain showed up just once. The time point here: peripheral blood 6 weeks after treatment start. Every patient provided from 1 to 8 samples, collected pretreatment and on-treatment. The repertoire was sequenced with immunoSEQ multiplex PCR; TCRdb's copy has only in-frame clones and lacks some. The table has roughly 45,000 clones, approximately 81% seen once. These data belong to a study of PD-L1 blockade in urothelial cancer. Study-wide background: Atezolizumab therapy began for patients in the mid-2010s, dosed at 1,200 mg intravenously every 3 weeks. Once treatment had started, blood was analyzed at 3 weeks (second dose) and again at 6 weeks. Anywhere from 0 to 3 prior chemotherapy regimens had been received by patients.

The V and J ends lost 2 bases and 4 bases respectively, with 20 bases between them. CDR3 length: 17 amino acids. Germline loops: CDR1 MNHNS, CDR2 SASEGT. The sequence was obtained from a man in his sixties or seventies with urothelial cancer. Material: PBMCs, obtained around atezolizumab (anti-PD-L1) treatment. The J gene is TRBJ2-5, the V gene TRBV6-1; tentative D call: TRBD2 (7 bases). The CDR3 bases are TGTGCCAGCAGTGAACGGACTAGGGGGGTCGGGGGAGAGACCCAGTACTTC. The encoded protein is CASSERTRGVGGETQYF.